A selection of T cell receptor beta chains follows, all from one sample in a study of response to subunit inactivated influenza vaccine. TCRdb processed the RT-PCR reads anew with MiXCR; each CDR3 protein has one entry. The sample has about 310,000 distinct CDR3 sequences; 21% are singletons. Source: PBMCs from blood, taken roughly 20 months after vaccination. The receptor source for this set is a man in his fifties or sixties who received an inactivated influenza vaccine. CDR3s include the opening cysteine and the closing phenylalanine or tryptophan. A D gene is named only where the DNA matches it firmly. Size is omitted from some rows. Given values are once, few, many or a class for expanded clones.

>TRBD1|TRBV9|few|TRBJ1-2
CASSADRAKYGYTF
TGTGCCAGCAGCGCCGACAGGGCGAAATATGGCTACACCTTC
>.|TRBV11-2|many|TRBJ2-1
CASSQWTAYNEQFF
TGTGCCAGCAGCCAGTGGACGGCGTACAATGAGCAGTTCTTC
>TRBD2|TRBV10-3|.|TRBJ2-3
CAISASGRTDTQYF
TGTGCCATCAGTGCAAGCGGGAGGACAGATACGCAGTATTTT
>TRBD1|TRBV7-9|few|TRBJ1-3
CASSSDRGSGNTIYF
TGTGCCAGCAGTTCTGACAGGGGGTCTGGAAACACCATATATTTT
>.|TRBV20-1|few|TRBJ2-5
CSARDSRQSETQYF
TGCAGTGCTAGAGATTCAAGGCAGTCGGAGACCCAGTACTTC
>.|TRBV4-3|many|TRBJ1-1
CASSQDFMNTEAFF
TGCGCCAGCAGCCAAGATTTTATGAACACTGAAGCTTTCTTT
>.|TRBV30|.|TRBJ1-1
CAWSLRASHTEAFF
TGTGCCTGGAGTTTGAGGGCATCGCACACTGAAGCTTTCTTT
>TRBD1|TRBV20-1|.|TRBJ2-7
CSARPFDRGSYEQYF
TGCAGTGCTAGACCTTTTGACAGGGGGTCCTACGAGCAGTACTTC
>.|TRBV5-1|.|TRBJ1-1
CASSPKLNTEAFF
TGCGCCAGCAGCCCCAAGTTGAACACTGAAGCTTTCTTT
>.|TRBV12-3/TRBV12-4|.|TRBJ1-3
CASSPPGRGLSGNTIYF
TGTGCCAGCAGCCCTCCGGGGAGGGGACTATCTGGAAACACCATATATTTT
>.|TRBV12-3/TRBV12-4|many|TRBJ1-2
CASSLSQAGGYTF
TGTGCCAGCAGTTTATCTCAGGCGGGAGGCTACACCTTC
>.|TRBV5-6|.|TRBJ2-1
CASSWRSINEQFF
TGTGCCAGCAGCTGGCGGTCAATAAATGAGCAGTTCTTC
>TRBD2|TRBV28|few|TRBJ2-2
CASQITSGDTGELFF
TGTGCCAGCCAAATTACTAGCGGGGACACCGGGGAGCTGTTTTTT
>TRBD1|TRBV28|.|TRBJ2-7
CASSSSDRDEQYF
TGTGCCAGCAGTTCCTCTGACAGGGACGAGCAGTACTTC
>.|TRBV11-2|.|TRBJ2-7
CASSLLRDPYEQYF
TGTGCCAGCAGCTTATTGCGGGATCCCTACGAGCAGTACTTC
>.|TRBV5-4|.|TRBJ2-3
CASSAGAGGDTQYF
TGTGCCAGCAGCGCGGGGGCCGGGGGAGATACGCAGTATTTT
>TRBD1|TRBV18|.|TRBJ2-2
CASSPPGQGGTGELFF
TGTGCCAGCTCACCGCCGGGACAGGGCGGGACCGGGGAGCTGTTTTTT
>.|TRBV7-9|.|TRBJ2-7
CASSKGDMYEQYF
TGTGCCAGCAGCAAAGGGGACATGTACGAGCAGTACTTC
>.|TRBV6-1|few|TRBJ1-4
CASSGYSIREKLFF
TGTGCCAGCAGCGGGTACTCTATACGGGAAAAACTGTTTTTT
>.|TRBV5-6|.|TRBJ1-4
CASSWRGRTNEKLFF
TGTGCCAGCAGCTGGAGGGGACGGACTAATGAAAAACTGTTTTTT
>TRBD2|TRBV28|.|TRBJ2-5
CASSTTSGSLETQYF
TGTGCCAGCAGTACCACTAGCGGGAGTTTAGAGACCCAGTACTTC
>TRBD1|TRBV12-3/TRBV12-4|.|TRBJ2-7
CASRLGTGVSYEQYF
TGTGCCAGCAGGTTAGGGACAGGGGTGTCCTACGAGCAGTACTTC
>.|TRBV20-1|few|TRBJ1-5
CSARDLLGSNQPQHF
TGCAGTGCTAGAGATCTCCTGGGCAGCAATCAGCCCCAGCATTTT
>TRBD1|TRBV6-2/TRBV6-3|few|TRBJ1-5
CASSWGQGPHQPQHF
TGTGCCAGCAGTTGGGGACAGGGGCCTCATCAGCCCCAGCATTTT
>TRBD2|TRBV7-6|.|TRBJ2-2
CASSLALAGANTGELFF
TGTGCCAGCAGCTTAGCTCTAGCGGGGGCGAACACCGGGGAGCTGTTTTTT
>.|TRBV2|few|TRBJ1-1
CASKKRVEGTEAFF
TGTGCCAGCAAAAAAAGGGTTGAAGGCACTGAAGCTTTCTTT
>TRBD1|TRBV4-3|many|TRBJ1-2
CASSRGTGDYGYTF
TGCGCCAGCAGCCGAGGGACAGGGGACTATGGCTACACCTTC
>.|TRBV7-6|.|TRBJ2-3
CASSSRRAPSTDTQYF
TGTGCCAGCAGCTCCCGTCGGGCACCCAGCACAGATACGCAGTATTTT
>.|TRBV11-2|.|TRBJ2-5
CASSSVLGETQYF
TGTGCCAGCAGCTCGGTGCTGGGAGAGACCCAGTACTTC
>TRBD1|TRBV20-1|few|TRBJ1-5
CSAWDRSGNQPQHF
TGCAGTGCTTGGGACAGGTCGGGGAATCAGCCCCAGCATTTT
>.|TRBV7-9|.|TRBJ1-1
CASSLGSPGTEAFF
TGTGCCAGCAGCTTAGGCAGCCCGGGCACTGAAGCTTTCTTT
>.|TRBV7-8|.|TRBJ1-1
CASSQTYLNTEAFF
TGTGCCAGCAGCCAGACCTACCTAAACACTGAAGCTTTCTTT
>.|TRBV5-4|.|TRBJ2-7
CASSREPMVFSYEQYF
TGTGCCAGCAGCCGGGAACCAATGGTCTTCTCCTACGAGCAGTACTTC
>.|TRBV6-5|.|TRBJ1-4
CASSYVGWDEKLFF
TGTGCCAGCAGTTACGTAGGGTGGGATGAAAAACTGTTTTTT
>.|TRBV2|.|TRBJ2-7
CASSEGTASYEQYF
TGTGCCAGCAGTGAAGGTACAGCATCCTACGAGCAGTACTTC
>.|TRBV5-1|few|TRBJ1-2
CASSLVTGATSTF
TGCGCCAGCAGCTTGGTGACAGGAGCCACCTCCACCTTC
>.|TRBV12-3/TRBV12-4|.|TRBJ1-3
CASSLNQNSGNTIYF
TGTGCCAGCAGTTTAAACCAGAACTCTGGAAACACCATATATTTT